This record covers a single T cell receptor beta chain. This specimen comes from a study of human T cells and chemical hapten exposure. Time point denoted: patch test 2, 6 weeks after DPC sensitization. The treatment denotes: therapeutic diphenylcyclopropenone sensitization with weekly scalp DPC. The library tagged each cDNA molecule with unique molecular identifiers. TCRdb passed the RACE reads through MiXCR, listing each CDR3 protein once. The sample lists about 140,000 distinct CDR3 sequences, approximately 10% occurring once. The source is a woman between 50 and 59 years old with alopecia areata. Some clones in this sample may be carry-over from other donors' samples. The source material was whole blood, sampled in connection with sensitization to the hapten diphenylcyclopropenone (DPC).

The DNA of the CDR3 is TGCAGTGCTGGCGGATTCTCCTACGAGCAGTACTTC. Translated: CSAGGFSYEQYF. The chain combines TRBV20-1 with TRBJ2-7; D is uncertain. V gave up 5 bases and J gave up 0 bases, with 8 bases separating them. The germline V gene encodes CDR1 DFQATT and CDR2 SNEGSKA (reference sequence). The CDR3 contains 12 residues.